A single sample is the source of the 10 T cell receptor beta chains below, sequenced in a study of blood T cell repertoires in COVID-19. Clones were read by immunoSEQ multiplex PCR, and TCRdb kept only the in-frame ones, dropping some. There are 45,000 to 55,000 clones in the sample; 70% to 90% occur only once, and 2.2% lies in the top ten. Sequenced material: peripheral blood. The receptors derive from a human donor in a cohort sampled during active COVID-19.

The chain couples TRBV30 to TRBJ2-3, with D possibly being TRBD2 (5 bases). CDR3 size: 11 residues. The germline CDR1 and CDR2 sequences are GTSNPN and SVGIG (reference sequence). Between the trimmed V and J ends, which lost 7 bases and 2 bases, there was a span of 7 bases. The CDR3: CAYDYTDTQYF. CDR3 DNA: TGTGCCTACGACTACACAGATACGCAGTATTTT. Full variable domain (missing parts from reference TRBV30 and TRBJ2-3): SQTIHQWPATLVQPVGSPLSLECTVEGTSNPNLYWYRQAAGRGLQLLFYSVGIGQISSEVPQNLSASRPQDRQFILSSKKLLLSDSGFYLCAYDYTDTQYFGPGTRLTVL.

The chain carries TRBV2 and TRBJ2-1; 8 bases agree with TRBD2. The V gene's germline CDR1 is SNHLY and CDR2 FYNNEI. The CDR3 covers 15 residues. V was clipped by 2 bases and J by 3 bases; unmatched bases: 3. The CDR3 here is CASSELGLVYNEQFF. The CDR3 coding sequence is TGTGCCAGCAGTGAATTGGGACTAGTCTACAATGAGCAGTTCTTC.

The J gene is TRBJ2-1, the V gene TRBV5-1; 12 nucleotides agree with TRBD1. Losses at the gene ends were 3 bases for V and 7 bases for J; bases not matched to a gene: 11. Germline V lookup: CDR1 SGHRS, CDR2 YFSETQ. CDR3 length: 17 residues. CDR3 protein: CASSYEPRDRGLNEQFF. CDR3 coding DNA: TGCGCCAGCAGCTACGAGCCCCGGGACAGGGGGCTTAATGAGCAGTTCTTC.

The J gene is TRBJ2-3, the V gene TRBV7-3; D is undetermined. This CDR3 comprises 13 residues. Germline values: CDR1 SGHTA, CDR2 FQGTGA. V gave up 0 bases and J gave up 4 bases, with 5 bases separating them. CDR3 bases: TGTGCCAGCAGCTTAACTTCTCCAGATACGCAGTATTTT. Encoded protein: CASSLTSPDTQYF.

The chain combines TRBV27 with TRBJ2-7; 7 bases line up with TRBD1. Trimming removed 6 bases from V and 4 bases from J; junction bases left unmatched: 15. The CDR3 has 16 residues. Germline CDR1 MNHEY, CDR2 SMNVEV (reference sequence). The DNA of the CDR3 is TGTGCCAGCAGAAAAAATCCGGGACAGAAACATTACGAGCAGTACTTC. Its translation is CASRKNPGQKHYEQYF.

This clone was observed a single time. V usage is TRBV5-1 and J usage is TRBJ2-3; 8 nucleotides match TRBD2. The CDR3 length is 14 residues. V lost 0 bases and J lost 10; bases outside the gene matches: 7. Germline V gives CDR1 SGHRS, CDR2 YFSETQ. The CDR3: CASSLGTSRRAQYF. The CDR3 region has the DNA TGCGCCAGCAGCTTGGGGACTAGCCGTCGTGCGCAGTATTTT.

The rearrangement joins TRBV4-2 to TRBJ1-1, with 7 bases lining up with TRBD1. Losses at the gene ends were 3 bases for V and 11 bases for J; bases not matched to a gene: 12. CDR1 is LGHNA and CDR2 is YNFKEQ in the germline V gene. CDR3 length equals 14 residues. DNA for the CDR3: TGTGCCAGCAGCCAGCCGGGACAGATGATCGGGGCTTTCTTT. Encoded protein: CASSQPGQMIGAFF.

The rearrangement uses TRBV6-2 or TRBV6-3 and TRBJ2-3, with 8 bases aligning to TRBD1. CDR1 and CDR2 from the germline V gene are MNHEY and SVGEGT. The CDR3 totals 15 residues. Trimming cost V 5 bases and J 5 bases; bases outside gene matches: 9. For the CDR3, the DNA is TGTGCCAGCAGTAGCCAGGGGGCGCGAGGAGATACGCAGTATTTT. It yields the protein CASSSQGARGDTQYF.

This clone was counted once. The chain employs TRBV6-5 and TRBJ1-1; D unresolved. Germline CDR1 and CDR2: MNHEY and SVGAGI. The CDR3 spans 14 residues. Trimming removed 2 bases at V and 1 base at J, with 8 bases between. The CDR3 DNA follows: TGTGCCAGCAGTTACACTAGCGGGAACACTGAAGCTTTCTTT. Translating it yields CASSYTSGNTEAFF.

This chain links TRBV3-1 (or the pseudogene TRBV3-2) with TRBJ1-2, with 7 positions matching TRBD1. The CDR3 extends over 15 amino acids. The junction had 4 bases not matched to a gene; V was cut back by 2 bases and J by 1 base. Germline V lookup: CDR1 LGHDT, CDR2 YNNKEL (reference sequence). CDR3 DNA sequence: TGTGCCAGCAGCCAATGGGGACAGATTAACTATGGCTACACCTTC. Translating it yields CASSQWGQINYGYTF.